Listed below are T cell receptor beta chains from one sample, sequenced in a study of somatic mutations in cytotoxic T cells in rheumatoid arthritis. TCRdb keeps only in-frame clones here, not all; method: immunoSEQ multiplex PCR. The table has approximately 13,000 clones, roughly 82% seen once. Sequenced: CD8+ T cells sorted from blood. The origin of the receptors is an adult with rheumatoid arthritis. The CDR3 runs from the conserved cysteine through the conserved F or W. D genes are given only for firm matches. Not every row has a clone size; where given, it reads once, few, many or a size class.

d_gene: -; abundance: -; len: 17; v_gene: TRBV9; j_gene: TRBJ1-2; CDR3nt: TGTGCCAGCAGCGTAGGCCTTTCCGGGACGGTGAACTATGGCTACACCTTC; CDR3aa: CASSVGLSGTVNYGYTF
d_gene: -; abundance: -; len: 15; v_gene: TRBV5-1; j_gene: TRBJ2-7; CDR3nt: TGCGCCAGCAGCTTCCAGGGTAGGATCATGGACGAGCAGTACTTC; CDR3aa: CASSFQGRIMDEQYF
d_gene: -; abundance: -; len: 16; v_gene: TRBV5-1; j_gene: TRBJ2-7; CDR3nt: TGCGCCAGCAGCTTGGGGTTCGGATATGACATTTCCGAGCAGTACTTC; CDR3aa: CASSLGFGYDISEQYF
d_gene: -; abundance: few; len: 14; v_gene: TRBV5-6; j_gene: TRBJ2-7; CDR3nt: TGTGCCAGCAGCCAAGGACAGAGACCCTACGAGCAGTACTTC; CDR3aa: CASSQGQRPYEQYF
d_gene: -; abundance: -; len: 12; v_gene: TRBV7-6; j_gene: TRBJ2-7; CDR3nt: TGTGCCAGCAGCTTAACGGGGCCCGAGCAGTACTTC; CDR3aa: CASSLTGPEQYF
d_gene: -; abundance: -; len: 12; v_gene: TRBV11-2; j_gene: TRBJ2-2; CDR3nt: TGTGCCAGCAGCTACTACACCGGGGAGCTGTTTTTT; CDR3aa: CASSYYTGELFF
d_gene: -; abundance: -; len: 14; v_gene: TRBV5-6; j_gene: TRBJ2-5; CDR3nt: TGTGCCAGCAGCTCGCAGGGGTACCAAGAGACCCAGTACTTC; CDR3aa: CASSSQGYQETQYF
d_gene: -; abundance: -; len: 15; v_gene: TRBV5-1; j_gene: TRBJ1-3; CDR3nt: TGCGCCAGCCAGAGGGCAGGGGAAGCTGGAAACACCATATATTTT; CDR3aa: CASQRAGEAGNTIYF
d_gene: -; abundance: -; len: 14; v_gene: TRBV2; j_gene: TRBJ2-7; CDR3nt: TGTGCCAGCAGTGAAGAGGGGATGGGGAGCGAGCAGTACTTC; CDR3aa: CASSEEGMGSEQYF
d_gene: TRBD2; abundance: -; len: 12; v_gene: TRBV30; j_gene: TRBJ2-1; CDR3nt: TGTGCTATAGCGGGCTTCTACAATGAGCAGTTCTTC; CDR3aa: CAIAGFYNEQFF
d_gene: TRBD2; abundance: once; len: 16; v_gene: TRBV13; j_gene: TRBJ2-7; CDR3nt: TGTGCCAGCAGCCCAGGACTAGCGGAAAGCTCCTACGAGCAGTACTTC; CDR3aa: CASSPGLAESSYEQYF
d_gene: -; abundance: -; len: 13; v_gene: TRBV5-4; j_gene: TRBJ2-2; CDR3nt: TGTGCCAGCATCTCCCCTCTAACCGGGGAGCTGTTTTTT; CDR3aa: CASISPLTGELFF
d_gene: -; abundance: once; len: 14; v_gene: TRBV9; j_gene: TRBJ2-7; CDR3nt: TGTGCCAGCAACGGCCAGGGAGGAGACTACGAGCAGTACTTC; CDR3aa: CASNGQGGDYEQYF
d_gene: TRBD2; abundance: large; len: 15; v_gene: TRBV12-5; j_gene: TRBJ2-2; CDR3nt: TGTGCTAGTGGTCCGGGAGGGTCAACCGGCGGGGAGCTGTTTTTT; CDR3aa: CASGPGGSTGGELFF
d_gene: -; abundance: -; len: 14; v_gene: TRBV27; j_gene: TRBJ1-5; CDR3nt: TGTGCCAGCAGTGCCTCCCCGGGGAATCAGCCCCAGCATTTT; CDR3aa: CASSASPGNQPQHF
d_gene: -; abundance: -; len: 16; v_gene: TRBV7-6; j_gene: TRBJ1-6; CDR3nt: TGTGCCACCACCACGGCGGCCGGTGTTCCTTATTCACCCCTCCACTTT; CDR3aa: CATTTAAGVPYSPLHF
d_gene: -; abundance: -; len: 14; v_gene: TRBV9; j_gene: TRBJ1-2; CDR3nt: TGTGCCAGCAGCGCAGAGTTAGGTAACTATGGCTACACCTTC; CDR3aa: CASSAELGNYGYTF
d_gene: TRBD2; abundance: -; len: 16; v_gene: TRBV5-1; j_gene: TRBJ2-1; CDR3nt: TGCGCCAGCAGCTTATTGGGGACTACTTACTACAATGAGCAGTTCTTC; CDR3aa: CASSLLGTTYYNEQFF
d_gene: -; abundance: -; len: 15; v_gene: TRBV27; j_gene: TRBJ1-2; CDR3nt: TGTGCCAGCAGTTTATGGGCAGGAGCTAAATATGGCTACACCTTC; CDR3aa: CASSLWAGAKYGYTF
d_gene: -; abundance: -; len: 10; v_gene: TRBV2; j_gene: TRBJ1-2; CDR3nt: TGTGCCAGCAGAGGTCTTGGCTACACCTTC; CDR3aa: CASRGLGYTF
d_gene: TRBD1; abundance: once; len: 15; v_gene: TRBV7-9; j_gene: TRBJ2-1; CDR3nt: TGTGCCAGCAGCCCGGGACAGATAACCTACAATGAGCAGTTCTTC; CDR3aa: CASSPGQITYNEQFF
d_gene: -; abundance: -; len: 15; v_gene: TRBV30; j_gene: TRBJ1-4; CDR3nt: TGTGCCGCGGCCTCCGTGACGAGGATGGGAGAAAAACTGTTTTTT; CDR3aa: CAAASVTRMGEKLFF
d_gene: -; abundance: -; len: 13; v_gene: TRBV7-8; j_gene: TRBJ1-1; CDR3nt: TGTGCCAGCAGCTTCGGAGGGAACACTGAAGCTTTCTTT; CDR3aa: CASSFGGNTEAFF
d_gene: -; abundance: -; len: 14; v_gene: TRBV6-1; j_gene: TRBJ2-3; CDR3nt: TGTGCCAGCAGTGAACAAAGACAGGCCAATACGCAGTATTTT; CDR3aa: CASSEQRQANTQYF
d_gene: -; abundance: -; len: 13; v_gene: TRBV7-2; j_gene: TRBJ2-3; CDR3nt: TGTGCCAGCAGCTTAGCGACTCCAGATACGCAGTATTTT; CDR3aa: CASSLATPDTQYF
d_gene: -; abundance: -; len: 15; v_gene: TRBV6-1; j_gene: TRBJ2-1; CDR3nt: TGTGCCAGCAGTGAAAAGGTGGAATCCTACAATGAGCAGTTCTTC; CDR3aa: CASSEKVESYNEQFF
d_gene: TRBD2; abundance: -; len: 17; v_gene: TRBV7-6; j_gene: TRBJ2-1; CDR3nt: TGTGCCAGCAGCTTAGGTACTAGCGGGGGTGCTTACAATGAGCAGTTCTTC; CDR3aa: CASSLGTSGGAYNEQFF
d_gene: TRBD1; abundance: -; len: 15; v_gene: TRBV9; j_gene: TRBJ1-6; CDR3nt: TGTGCCAGCAGCGTAGAGACAGGGTGGGGTTCACCCCTCCACTTT; CDR3aa: CASSVETGWGSPLHF
d_gene: -; abundance: -; len: 13; v_gene: TRBV5-4; j_gene: TRBJ2-7; CDR3nt: TGTGCCAGCAGTGAGGGCCCGGCCTACGAGCAGTACTTC; CDR3aa: CASSEGPAYEQYF
d_gene: -; abundance: -; len: 15; v_gene: TRBV7-6; j_gene: TRBJ2-7; CDR3nt: TGTGCCAGCAGCTCCGCATCGGGACGCGGAACCGAGCAGTACTTC; CDR3aa: CASSSASGRGTEQYF
d_gene: TRBD1; abundance: -; len: 15; v_gene: TRBV27; j_gene: TRBJ2-2; CDR3nt: TGTGCCAGCCGGGACAGGCTCTCTTGGACCGGGGAGCTGTTTTTT; CDR3aa: CASRDRLSWTGELFF
d_gene: -; abundance: -; len: 14; v_gene: TRBV5-1; j_gene: TRBJ2-7; CDR3nt: TGCGCCAGCAGCTTGGGGCAGGGTAGGAACGAGCAGTACTTC; CDR3aa: CASSLGQGRNEQYF
d_gene: -; abundance: -; len: 13; v_gene: TRBV9; j_gene: TRBJ1-2; CDR3nt: TGTGCCAGCAGTGGACGGGTAACCTATGGCTACACCTTC; CDR3aa: CASSGRVTYGYTF
d_gene: -; abundance: -; len: 14; v_gene: TRBV27; j_gene: TRBJ2-3; CDR3nt: TGTGCCAGCAGGAGCCATTTCAGCACAGATACGCAGTATTTT; CDR3aa: CASRSHFSTDTQYF
d_gene: -; abundance: -; len: 12; v_gene: TRBV2; j_gene: TRBJ2-4; CDR3nt: TGTGCCAGCAGTGTATTCCCCAACATTCAGTACTTC; CDR3aa: CASSVFPNIQYF
d_gene: -; abundance: -; len: 12; v_gene: TRBV6-5; j_gene: TRBJ2-5; CDR3nt: TGTGCCAGCAGTTACTCAGCGGAGACCCAGTACTTC; CDR3aa: CASSYSAETQYF
d_gene: -; abundance: -; len: 14; v_gene: TRBV10-2; j_gene: TRBJ2-1; CDR3nt: TGCGCCGCCGCCCCGGGACTGGCCTCGGAGGAGCAGTTCTTC; CDR3aa: CAAAPGLASEEQFF
d_gene: TRBD1; abundance: -; len: 14; v_gene: TRBV13; j_gene: TRBJ2-1; CDR3nt: TGTGCCAGCAGCTTGGGACAGGGGGTGATTGAGCAGTTCTTC; CDR3aa: CASSLGQGVIEQFF
d_gene: -; abundance: -; len: 16; v_gene: TRBV6-6; j_gene: TRBJ2-5; CDR3nt: TGTGCCAGCAGTACTCTATATCAGGGGACCCAAGAGACCCAGTACTTC; CDR3aa: CASSTLYQGTQETQYF
d_gene: -; abundance: few; len: 11; v_gene: TRBV2; j_gene: TRBJ1-2; CDR3nt: TGTGCCAGCAGTGTATCACTTGGCTACACCTTC; CDR3aa: CASSVSLGYTF
d_gene: -; abundance: few; len: 13; v_gene: TRBV10-1; j_gene: TRBJ2-7; CDR3nt: TGCGCCAGCAGTGAGGCGGAGAGCTACGAGCAGTACTTC; CDR3aa: CASSEAESYEQYF
d_gene: -; abundance: -; len: 12; v_gene: TRBV9; j_gene: TRBJ2-7; CDR3nt: TGTGCCAGCAGCGGCCAGGGTTTCGAGCAGTACTTC; CDR3aa: CASSGQGFEQYF
d_gene: TRBD2; abundance: -; len: 14; v_gene: TRBV6-1; j_gene: TRBJ2-7; CDR3nt: TGTGCCAGCGGTGGAGCGGGAAGCGGGTACGAGCAGTACTTC; CDR3aa: CASGGAGSGYEQYF
d_gene: TRBD1; abundance: -; len: 19; v_gene: TRBV5-6; j_gene: TRBJ2-2; CDR3nt: TGTGCCAGCAGCTCGTTCAACGTACAGGGGGCGCTGAACACCGGGGAGCTGTTTTTT; CDR3aa: CASSSFNVQGALNTGELFF
d_gene: TRBD1; abundance: -; len: 15; v_gene: TRBV11-2; j_gene: TRBJ1-1; CDR3nt: TGTGCCAGCAGCTTTGGCCGGACAGGGCTCACTGAAGCTTTCTTT; CDR3aa: CASSFGRTGLTEAFF
d_gene: -; abundance: few; len: 13; v_gene: TRBV25-1; j_gene: TRBJ2-7; CDR3nt: TGTGCCACACTAAGTTCGGTCTCCTACGAGCAGTACTTC; CDR3aa: CATLSSVSYEQYF
d_gene: -; abundance: -; len: 12; v_gene: TRBV2; j_gene: TRBJ2-2; CDR3nt: TGTGCCGGAATCAGAGAGACCGGGGAGCTGTTTTTT; CDR3aa: CAGIRETGELFF
d_gene: TRBD2; abundance: once; len: 17; v_gene: TRBV7-9; j_gene: TRBJ2-1; CDR3nt: TGTGCCAGCAGCTTTGACGTACTAGCGGGGGGCTACAATGAGCAGTTCTTC; CDR3aa: CASSFDVLAGGYNEQFF
d_gene: -; abundance: -; len: 14; v_gene: TRBV13; j_gene: TRBJ2-7; CDR3nt: TGTGCCAGCAGCTTAGGGCAGGGGTGGAGGGAGCAGTACTTC; CDR3aa: CASSLGQGWREQYF
d_gene: TRBD2; abundance: -; len: 18; v_gene: TRBV4-1; j_gene: TRBJ2-3; CDR3nt: TGCGCCAGCAGCGAGGGACTAGCGGGGGGGCCGGGCACAGATACGCAGTATTTT; CDR3aa: CASSEGLAGGPGTDTQYF
d_gene: -; abundance: -; len: 12; v_gene: TRBV5-6; j_gene: TRBJ1-1; CDR3nt: TGTGCCAGCAGCTTGTCGAACACTGAAGCTTTCTTT; CDR3aa: CASSLSNTEAFF
d_gene: TRBD1; abundance: -; len: 14; v_gene: TRBV7-9; j_gene: TRBJ1-1; CDR3nt: TGTGCCAGCAGCTCACAGGGGGCAGGTACTGAAGCTTTCTTT; CDR3aa: CASSSQGAGTEAFF
d_gene: -; abundance: few; len: 14; v_gene: TRBV7-2; j_gene: TRBJ2-1; CDR3nt: TGTGCCAGCAGCTTAGGACTAGAATCAGATGAGCAGTTCTTC; CDR3aa: CASSLGLESDEQFF
d_gene: TRBD1; abundance: once; len: 17; v_gene: TRBV11-2; j_gene: TRBJ2-7; CDR3nt: TGTGCCAGCAGCGCCAGACAGGGGTCTCCGAGCTCCTACGAGCAGTACTTC; CDR3aa: CASSARQGSPSSYEQYF